One and the same sample provided the 25 T cell receptor beta chains below, sequenced in a study of blood T cell repertoires in COVID-19. This table comes from immunoSEQ multiplex PCR, and its TCRdb copy is limited to in-frame clones, with some not included. This sample has some 200,000 clones, with around four fifths found just once. What was sequenced was peripheral blood. Every receptor here comes from a woman between 40 and 55 years old with acute or convalescent COVID-19.

In this sample, this clone turned up many times. The chain links TRBV24-1 to TRBJ1-2; D is unresolved. The ends were cut back, 4 bases at V and 8 bases at J, with 10 bases in the middle. The CDR3 length is 12 residues. CDR1 and CDR2 (germline): KGHDR, SFDVKD. CDR3 DNA: TGTGCCACCAGTGACCAGCGTTACGGCTACACCTTC. Translated, it gives CATSDQRYGYTF.

The chain joins TRBV5-5 to TRBJ2-5; D is uncertain. The V gene lost 3 bases and the J gene lost 0 bases, with 9 bases spanning the gap. This CDR3 has 14 residues. Germline V gene lookup returns CDR1 SGHKS and CDR2 YYEKEE (reference sequence). CDR3 DNA: TGTGCCAGCAGCTCACGGGTTTACCAAGAGACCCAGTACTTC. This gives the protein CASSSRVYQETQYF.

This clone came up once. J is TRBJ2-1 and V is TRBV27, with 8 bases identical to TRBD2. CDR1 MNHEY and CDR2 SMNVEV come from the germline V gene (reference sequence). V gave up 5 bases and J gave up 2 bases; unmatched junction bases: 5. The CDR3 totals 15 residues. The CDR3 DNA is TGTGCCAGCAGTCCCGGGAGGGGCCCCTACAATGAGCAGTTCTTC. It encodes CASSPGRGPYNEQFF.

In nucleotides, the CDR3 is TGTGCCAGCAGCCCCTCGGGACTCTTCTCTGGGGCCAACGTCCTGACTTTC. It yields the protein CASSPSGLFSGANVLTF. The V call is TRBV7-3, the J call TRBJ2-6; a weak D match, TRBD2 (6 bases). The V gene lost 5 bases and the J gene lost 0 bases, with 14 bases spanning the gap. The CDR3 runs 17 residues. Germline lookup yields CDR1 SGHTA and CDR2 FQGTGA.

The chain has TRBV11-2 and TRBJ2-2, with TRBD1 matching 8 bases. CDR1 and CDR2 (germline): SGHAT, FQNNGV. With V trimmed by 4 bases and J by 9 bases, 10 bases remained unmatched. The CDR3 runs to 15 residues. CDR3 in amino acids: CASSSTPGQGRELFF. CDR3 nucleotides: TGTGCCAGCAGCTCAACCCCAGGACAGGGCAGGGAGCTGTTTTTT.

This clone occurred a few times. The chain links TRBV7-9 to TRBJ2-2, with TRBD1 matching 7 bases. The length of the CDR3 is 14 residues. The junction had 5 bases not matched to a gene; V was cut back by 5 bases and J by 5 bases. Germline V gene data show CDR1 as SEHNR and CDR2 as FQNEAQ (reference sequence). The CDR3 DNA follows: TGTGCCAGCAGCGAGGGGGCTTGGACCGGGGAGCTGTTTTTT. Translating gives CASSEGAWTGELFF.

CDR3 residues: CASSFGGGPSEQYF. CDR3 coding DNA: TGTGCCAGCAGCTTCGGGGGGGGGCCGTCCGAGCAGTACTTC. This rearrangement joins TRBV7-2 to TRBJ2-7, with 8 bases that match TRBD2. CDR1 is SGHTA and CDR2 is FQGNSA in the germline V gene. V gave up 3 bases and J gave up 6 bases; unmatched junction bases: 7. The CDR3 runs to 14 residues.

The chain joins TRBV28 to TRBJ2-7; no definite D call. The CDR3 runs to 11 residues. Germline V gives CDR1 MDHEN, CDR2 SYDVKM. Trimming left V 6 bases short and J 4 bases short, with 7 bases between. The CDR3 spells CASRSGYEQYF. Here the CDR3 DNA reads TGTGCCAGCAGGTCGGGTTACGAGCAGTACTTC.

In the case of this clone: This specimen includes other DNA sequences encoding the same CDR3. The rearrangement joins TRBV7-8 to TRBJ2-7; tentatively, D is TRBD1 (6 bases). The CDR3 covers 13 residues. The V gene's germline CDR1 is SGHVS and CDR2 FQNEAQ. The V end lost 1 base, the J end lost 2 bases, and 6 bases lay between the germline ends. CDR3 DNA: TGTGCCAGCAGCTTAGACAGGGCCTACGAGCAGTACTTC. Amino acids: CASSLDRAYEQYF.

This chain links TRBV9 with TRBJ2-7; D possibly corresponds to TRBD1 (6 bases). V dropped 4 bases and J dropped 3 bases, with 14 bases sitting between them. This CDR3 spans 14 amino acids. CDR1 SGDLS and CDR2 YYNGEE come from the germline V gene. CDR3 in amino acids: CASSPEGDNYEQYF. CDR3 DNA: TGTGCCAGCAGCCCGGAAGGGGACAACTACGAGCAGTACTTC.

The chain has TRBV12-3 or TRBV12-4 and TRBJ2-1; no definite D call. This CDR3 is built from 12 residues. Trimming took 3 bases from V and 5 from J, leaving 5 bases between them. This CDR3 reads CASSFGHNEQFF. The DNA for the CDR3 is TGTGCCAGCAGTTTTGGGCACAATGAGCAGTTCTTC.

The rearrangement links TRBV6-6 to TRBJ2-1; D gene ambiguous. The CDR3 is 14 amino acids. Per the germline V gene, CDR1 is MNHNY and CDR2 is SVGAGI (reference sequence). V lost 0 bases, J lost 10 bases, and 13 bases lay in between. CDR3 amino acids: CASSYSRQRNEQFF. The CDR3 DNA is TGTGCCAGCAGTTACTCCCGGCAGCGAAACGAGCAGTTCTTC.

The chain uses TRBV6-5 and TRBJ1-5, with D possibly being TRBD1 (6 bases). V was clipped by 5 bases and J by 5 bases, with 16 bases between them. The CDR3 spans 15 residues. CDR1 and CDR2 from the germline V gene are MNHEY and SVGAGI. The CDR3: CASSRAGQGYQPQHF. Here the CDR3 DNA reads TGTGCCAGCAGTCGAGCCGGGCAGGGGTATCAGCCCCAGCATTTT.

The chain couples TRBV5-6 to TRBJ2-1, with 9 bases lining up with TRBD2. CDR1 is SGHDT and CDR2 is YYEEEE in the germline V gene. The CDR3 loop spans 15 amino acids. J lost 12 bases, V lost 1 base, and 11 bases had no gene match. The chain's CDR3 is CASSLRREGRVGQFF. CDR3 coding DNA: TGTGCCAGCAGCTTGCGGCGGGAGGGCCGGGTGGGGCAGTTCTTC.

The rearrangement links TRBV2 to TRBJ1-5, with D possibly being TRBD1 (5 bases). Germline CDR1 is SNHLY and CDR2 is FYNNEI. The V end lost 3 bases, the J end lost 10 bases, and 16 bases lay between the germline ends. This CDR3 is built from 14 residues. Here the CDR3 reads CASSEGGLVEPQHF. In DNA, the CDR3 is TGTGCCAGCAGTGAGGGGGGTCTCGTCGAACCCCAGCATTTT.

J is TRBJ1-1 and V is TRBV7-5; the table's D call, TRBD1, has no DNA check behind it. TRBV7-5 is flagged as a pseudogene. The CDR3 runs to 19 residues. CDR3 amino acids: CVRSLPQAAPDFMNTEAFF. The DNA for the CDR3 is TGTGTCAGAAGCCTCCCACAGGCGGCCCCTGATTTTATGAACACTGAAGCTTTCTTT.

The V and J genes are TRBV27 and TRBJ1-2; 7 positions agree with TRBD1. The CDR3 contains 13 residues. Germline trimming cut 4 bases from V and 6 bases from J; bases unmatched to any gene: 5. Germline V gene lookup returns CDR1 MNHEY and CDR2 SMNVEV (reference sequence). CDR3 coding DNA: TGTGCCAGCAGTTCAGGGGGGTGGGATGGCTACACCTTC. This encodes CASSSGGWDGYTF.

As regards this clone: The same CDR3 is also encoded by other DNA sequences in this sample. The genes are TRBV5-1 and TRBJ2-3; D possibly corresponds to TRBD2 (6 bases). Trimming stripped 0 bases from V and 3 bases from J, with 8 bases between. Germline loops: CDR1 SGHRS, CDR2 YFSETQ. The CDR3 is 14 residues long. The CDR3 loop reads CASSLGLATDTQYF. DNA for the CDR3: TGCGCCAGCAGCTTGGGGCTAGCGACAGATACGCAGTATTTT.

The chain uses TRBV7-2 and TRBJ1-4, with D maybe TRBD1 (6 bases). Germline values: CDR1 SGHTA, CDR2 FQGNSA. V was pared by 3 bases and J by 8 bases, with 13 bases between. CDR3 length: 14 residues. The CDR3 nucleotides read TGTGCCAGCAGCTTTAACTCGCAGGGGGAAAAACTGTTTTTT. This codes for CASSFNSQGEKLFF.

The chain joins TRBV28 to TRBJ1-1, with a possible D match to TRBD1 (5 bases). V dropped 8 bases and J dropped 0 bases, with 10 bases sitting between them. This CDR3 has 13 residues. Per germline, CDR1 MDHEN and CDR2 SYDVKM. CDR3 residues: CASHGGLNTEAFF. CDR3 bases: TGTGCCAGCCACGGGGGTCTGAACACTGAAGCTTTCTTT.

The chain uses TRBV28 and TRBJ1-5; 8 nucleotides agree with TRBD1. Per germline, CDR1 MDHEN and CDR2 SYDVKM. The J segment lost 4 bases and the V segment lost 11 bases, leaving 7 bases of the junction unmatched. This CDR3 has 13 amino acids. CDR3 in DNA: TGTGCCGCCCTCCGGGACAGGAATCAGCCCCAGCATTTT. Its protein is CAALRDRNQPQHF.

This clone came up once. The rearrangement links TRBV10-2 to TRBJ2-1; 7 bases match TRBD2. CDR3 length equals 13 residues. From germline, CDR1 is WSHSY and CDR2 SAAADI. V shed 3 bases and J 7 bases; nucleotides not matched to a gene: 3. The CDR3 protein is CASSEQAGNEQFF. CDR3 sequence (DNA): TGCGCCAGCAGTGAACAAGCGGGAAATGAGCAGTTCTTC.

This clone is a singleton in its sample. The chain is built from TRBV3-1 (or the pseudogene TRBV3-2) and TRBJ2-7; 7 nucleotides line up with TRBD1. V lost 3 bases and J lost 3; bases outside the gene matches: 14. The germline CDR1 and CDR2 sequences are LGHDT and YNNKEL (reference sequence). The CDR3 is made up of 17 amino acids. CDR3: CASSHPNQGTANYEQYF. CDR3 sequence (DNA): TGTGCCAGCAGCCATCCAAACCAAGGGACAGCAAACTACGAGCAGTACTTC.

The CDR3 DNA reads as TGCGCCAGCAGTGAGGCGGGAGCAGATACGCAGTATTTT. It is translated as CASSEAGADTQYF. V is TRBV10-1 and J is TRBJ2-3, with 7 bases identical to TRBD2. The germline V gene encodes CDR1 WNHNN and CDR2 SYGVQD (reference sequence). CDR3 size: 13 residues. V gave up 2 bases and J gave up 4 bases; unmatched junction bases: 0.

This chain links TRBV2 with TRBJ2-5; 15 bases are a match to TRBD2. The CDR3 consists of 16 residues. Germline trimming cut 6 bases from V and 3 bases from J; bases unmatched to any gene: 5. The germline CDR1 and CDR2 sequences are SNHLY and FYNNEI. The CDR3 DNA reads as TGTGCCAGCAGACGGACTAGCGGGGGGGCAGAAGAGACCCAGTACTTC. This encodes CASRRTSGGAEETQYF.